The 10 T cell receptor beta chains presented below share a single source sample, sequenced in a study of PD-1 blockade in classical Hodgkin lymphoma. All patients experienced relapse after autologous stem cell transplantation, and brentuximab vedotin exposure was variable. Method: immunoSEQ multiplex PCR; TCRdb's copy keeps in-frame clones and lacks some. The table has about 37,000 clones, 70% to 80% seen once; the top ten hold 9.5% to 13%. The material sequenced was peripheral blood mononuclear cells (PBMCs), taken at baseline. Source of these receptors: a human donor with classical Hodgkin lymphoma.

The rearrangement joins TRBV27 to TRBJ2-5; 8 nucleotides line up with TRBD1. The germline V gene has CDR1 MNHEY and CDR2 SMNVEV (reference sequence). With 6 bases clipped from V and 1 base from J, the junction kept 10 bases outside the gene matches. CDR3 size: 16 residues. The CDR3 DNA reads TGTGCCAGCAGGAAGCGACAGGGGAACTTCCAAGAGACCCAGTACTTC. This codes for CASRKRQGNFQETQYF.

As concerns this clone: The sample holds other DNA sequences that translate to the same CDR3. This rearrangement joins TRBV9 to TRBJ1-6, with D uncertain. This CDR3 comprises 13 residues. CDR1 and CDR2 from the germline V gene are SGDLS and YYNGEE. V lost 1 base and J 8 bases, leaving 7 bases between the germline ends. CDR3 in DNA: TGTGCCAGCAGCGTAACTTCGGATTCACCCCTCCACTTT. Protein: CASSVTSDSPLHF.

In its sample, this clone was seen once. The V gene is TRBV2, the J gene TRBJ1-2; 10 bases map to TRBD1. Germline V gene sequence: CDR1 SNHLY, CDR2 FYNNEI. The trim removed 4 bases at V and 4 bases at J, leaving 12 bases unmatched. The CDR3 is 17 residues long. CDR3 coding DNA: TGTGCCAGCAGTGGGATGCCCTCGGGACAGGGGTCCTATGGCTACACCTTC. It is translated as CASSGMPSGQGSYGYTF. The full variable domain, rest sourced from reference TRBV2 and TRBJ1-2, is EPEVTQTPSHQVTQMGQEVILRCVPISNHLYFYWYRQILGQKVEFLVSFYNNEISEKSEIFDDQFSVERPDGSNFTLKIRSTKLEDSAMYFCASSGMPSGQGSYGYTFGSGTRLTVV.

V gene TRBV5-4 combines with J gene TRBJ2-1; 8 bases line up with TRBD2. V shed 2 bases and J 2 bases; nucleotides not matched to a gene: 6. The CDR3 has 16 residues. The V gene's germline CDR1 is SGHNT and CDR2 YYREEE (reference sequence). The CDR3 reads CASSLGGAGAYNEQFF. The CDR3 DNA sequence: TGTGCCAGCAGCTTAGGGGGAGCGGGAGCCTACAATGAGCAGTTCTTC.

This chain uses TRBV7-2 with TRBJ1-2; 8 positions agree with TRBD1. Per the germline V gene, CDR1 is SGHTA and CDR2 is FQGNSA. This CDR3 spans 14 amino acids. Losses at the gene ends were 3 bases for V and 3 bases for J; bases not matched to a gene: 3. CDR3 sequence reads: CASSFLQGDYGYTF. The CDR3 coding sequence is TGTGCCAGCAGCTTTTTACAGGGGGACTATGGCTACACCTTC.

The chain couples TRBV30 to TRBJ2-7; D might be TRBD1 (5 bases). Trimming removed 7 bases at V and 5 bases at J, with 12 bases between. The V gene's germline CDR1 is GTSNPN and CDR2 SVGIG (reference sequence). The CDR3 spans 11 residues. The CDR3 spells CASRQQNEQYF. The CDR3 nucleotides read TGTGCCTCTCGACAGCAAAACGAGCAGTACTTC.

The chain joins TRBV6-4 to TRBJ2-5; possibly TRBD2 for D (5 bases). V shed 2 bases and J shed 4 bases, with 8 bases lying between them. Germline CDR1 is MRHNA and CDR2 is SNTAGT. This CDR3 spans 13 amino acids. This chain's CDR3 is CASSDLAGETQYF. The DNA for the CDR3 is TGTGCCAGCAGTGACCTAGCAGGAGAGACCCAGTACTTC.

V and J are TRBV6-5 and TRBJ2-2; D uncertain. CDR1 and CDR2 from the germline V gene are MNHEY and SVGAGI. There are 12 residues in the CDR3. With 4 bases removed from V and 6 bases from J, the gap between germline ends came to 6 bases. CDR3 coding DNA: TGTGCCAGCAGTTCAGAACCCGGGGAGCTGTTTTTT. Translation: CASSSEPGELFF.

The V gene is TRBV11-3, the J gene TRBJ2-2, with D unclear. The V and J ends lost 5 bases and 6 bases respectively, with 13 bases between them. This CDR3 spans 14 amino acids. Germline V gene data show CDR1 as SGHNT and CDR2 as YENEEA. The CDR3 DNA reads as TGTGCCAGCAGCGCCCTTATCGATGCCGGGGAGCTGTTTTTT. Translated, it gives CASSALIDAGELFF. Using reference TRBV11-3 and TRBJ2-2 for the parts outside the CDR3, the full variable domain is EAGVVQSPRYKIIEKKQPVAFWCNPISGHNTLYWYLQNLGQGPELLIRYENEEAVDDSQLPKDRFSAERLKGVDSTLKIQPAELGDSAVYLCASSALIDAGELFFGEGSRLTVL.

This clone was counted only a few times. The CDR3 nucleotides are TGTGCCAGCTCACCCACGGTGCAGGGGGCGGGAGAGCAGTACTTC. It yields the protein CASSPTVQGAGEQYF. The chain is built from TRBV18 and TRBJ2-7; 8 bases agree with TRBD1. The germline V gene has CDR1 KGHSH and CDR2 LQKENI. The CDR3 totals 15 residues. The trim removed 3 bases at V and 7 bases at J, leaving 11 bases unmatched.